The next 16 T cell receptor beta chains were all read from a single sample in a study of tumor-infiltrating lymphocytes in primary liver carcinoma. Starting material of 450 to 500 ng total RNA yielded TCR beta cDNA via a constant-region primer. TCR beta libraries came from three nested multiplex PCR rounds using slightly modified ARM-PCR. The two initial PCR rounds, about 9 cycles each, used TRBV1-TRBV30 forward and C-beta reverse primers. TCRdb itself ran the multiplex PCR reads through MiXCR, one entry per CDR3 protein. The repertoire includes 95,000 to 150,000 distinct CDR3 sequences, 64% of them detected once, and less than 10% sits in the top ten. From unsorted bulk tissue weighing roughly 19-32 mg, DNA and RNA were co-extracted. The sequenced material came from liver tumor tissue from sampling region 3. Subset in this sample: tumor region T3, left-lateral pole. The receptors come from a woman aged 55 to 70 with primary liver carcinoma and hepatitis B virus infection.

Note on this clonotype: A read error may produce the germline difference seen at one junction end. The genes are TRBV20-1 and TRBJ2-2, with a weak D call TRBD2 (7 bases). Germline V gene data show CDR1 as DFQATT and CDR2 as SNEGSKA (reference sequence). The CDR3 is made up of 15 amino acids. The CDR3: CSATLWEGDTGELFF. In DNA form, the CDR3 reads TGCAGTGCCACCCTGTGGGAGGGGGACACCGGGGAACTGTTTTTT.

This chain uses TRBV29-1 with TRBJ1-2, with a possible D match to TRBD1 (5 bases). Per the germline V gene, CDR1 is SQVTM and CDR2 is ANQGSEA. The length of the CDR3 is 12 residues. Trimming cost V 3 bases and J 9 bases, with 14 bases left between them. The CDR3 DNA follows: TGCAGCGTTGATGATCGGGACTACTGCTACACCTTC. This translates into CSVDDRDYCYTF.

The chain is built from TRBV28 and TRBJ1-1, with D perhaps TRBD1 (6 bases). Trimming pared 7 bases from V and 4 bases from J, leaving 10 bases between. Germline CDR1 MDHEN, CDR2 SYDVKM. This CDR3 is 12 amino acids long. The CDR3 nucleotides read TGTGCCAGCAACAGGGAATGCACTGAAGCTTTCTTT. This encodes CASNRECTEAFF.

Turning to this clonotype: No conserved phenylalanine or tryptophan ends this CDR3, so it is likely a read error. This chain uses TRBV11-2 with TRBJ1-6, with D unresolved. The CDR3 is 16 residues long. The germline V gene has CDR1 SGHAT and CDR2 FQNNGV. This chain's CDR3 is CANSLDPRFSNSPLHL. As DNA, the CDR3 is TGTGCCAACAGCTTAGATCCTCGGTTTTCTAATTCACCCCTCCACCTT.

Worth noting for this clonotype: With a much larger clone just one base away, this may be a read error. CDR3: CASSSLPRDVGREQYF. The DNA for the CDR3 is TGTGCCAGCAGCTCATTACCGCGGGACGTTGGGCGCGAGCAGTACTTC. The chain combines TRBV7-8 with TRBJ2-7; a weak D match, TRBD2 (6 bases). Trimming removed 4 bases from V and 6 bases from J, with 22 bases in between. Germline CDR1 reads SGHVS; CDR2 reads FQNEAQ. This CDR3 has 16 residues.

This clonotype came up a few times. This chain links TRBV28 with TRBJ1-2; perhaps TRBD1 as D (6 bases). The germline gives CDR1 MDHEN, CDR2 SYDVKM. CDR3 size: 16 residues. Between the trimmed V and J ends, which lost 2 bases and 6 bases, there was a span of 19 bases. CDR3 in DNA: TGTGCCAGCAGTTTAGCGGTGGGAGGGGGACGCCATGGCTACACCTTC. Its protein product is CASSLAVGGGRHGYTF.

A note on this clonotype: An end of the junction differs from the germline gene, which may be a read error. This chain connects TRBV4-2 to TRBJ2-7; possibly TRBD1 for D (7 bases). The CDR3 is 15 amino acids. The germline gives CDR1 LGHNA, CDR2 YNFKEQ. The CDR3 bases are TGTGCCAGAAGCCAAGACCCAAGGGGGCGGGACGAACAGTACTTC. Amino acid sequence: CARSQDPRGRDEQYF.

As to this clonotype: The CDR3 carries no conserved terminal phenylalanine or tryptophan, so it likely arises from a read error. This chain uses TRBV5-5 with TRBJ1-5, with D perhaps matching TRBD1 (5 bases). The CDR3 is made up of 16 amino acids. The germline CDR1 and CDR2 sequences are SGHKS and YYEKEE (reference sequence). Trimming took off 0 bases at V and 5 bases at J, with 15 bases between the two ends. CDR3 sequence reads: CASSLGPRGSDQPQHS. The DNA for the CDR3 is TGTGCCAGCAGCTTGGGGCCCCGGGGGTCAGATCAGCCCCAGCATTCT.

This clonotype was picked up many times. The chain combines TRBV6-5 with TRBJ1-1; the D gene is possibly TRBD1 (6 bases). Germline-derived CDR1 and CDR2 are MNHEY and SVGAGI. V was clipped by 5 bases and J by 0 bases, with 10 bases between them. There are 14 residues in the CDR3. In nucleotides, the CDR3 is TGTGCCAGCAGTGACCCAGGGGTGAACACTGAAGCTTTCTTT. It encodes CASSDPGVNTEAFF.

Points on this clonotype: Compared with germline, one end of the junction differs, possibly owing to a read error. V is TRBV11-3 and J is TRBJ2-7; 7 nucleotides agree with TRBD1. The germline gives CDR1 SGHNT, CDR2 YENEEA. The CDR3 extends over 15 amino acids. This chain's CDR3 is CASSFASTGTYEQYF. The CDR3, as DNA: TGTGCCAGCAGCTTCGCGTCGACAGGGACCTACGAGCAATACTTC.

In its sample, this clonotype is medium-sized. The chain links TRBV11-2 to TRBJ2-2, with unresolved D. Germline values: CDR1 SGHAT, CDR2 FQNNGV. V lost 3 bases and J lost 6, with 8 bases in between. The CDR3 is 13 amino acids. CDR3 sequence (DNA): TGTGCCAGCAGCTTGGAGCCAGCCGGGGAGCTGTTTTTT. This translates into CASSLEPAGELFF.

This clonotype was seen more than once but under ten times. The V call is TRBV19, the J call TRBJ2-5; maybe TRBD1 (5 bases). Germline V gene sequence: CDR1 LNHDA, CDR2 SQIVND (reference sequence). This CDR3 is 14 amino acids long. V lost 4 bases, J lost 1 base, and 10 bases lay in between. CDR3 nucleotide sequence: TGTGCCAGTAGTAGACAGTCCGTCCAAGAGACCCAGTACTTC. Translation: CASSRQSVQETQYF.

This rearrangement joins TRBV11-2 to TRBJ2-5; D possibly matches TRBD1 or TRBD2 (7 bases each). Germline V gene lookup returns CDR1 SGHAT and CDR2 FQNNGV. Trimming cost V 5 bases and J 5 bases, with 18 bases left between them. The CDR3 runs to 15 residues. CDR3 DNA sequence: TGTGCCAGCAGCACCCAGGGGGGGGTTTGGGAGACCCAGTACTTC. Its translation is CASSTQGGVWETQYF.

For this clonotype: The junction shows a germline mismatch at one end, possibly a read error. The chain employs TRBV11-2 and TRBJ1-2, with 9 bases aligning to TRBD1. The CDR3 runs to 15 residues. The germline V gene encodes CDR1 SGHAT and CDR2 FQNNGV. In nucleotides, the CDR3 is TGTGCCAGCAGCCGTACTTCGGGACAGGGCTATGGCTTCACCTTC. Protein sequence: CASSRTSGQGYGFTF. Combining the CDR3 with reference TRBV11-2 and TRBJ1-2 gives the whole variable domain EAGVAQSPRYKIIEKRQSVAFWCNPISGHATLYWYQQILGQGPKLLIQFQNNGVVDDSQLPKDRFSAERLKGVDSTLKIQPAKLEDSAVYLCASSRTSGQGYGFTFGSGTRLTVV.

This clonotype was detected only a few times. V is TRBV5-1 and J is TRBJ2-1; 9 bases line up with TRBD1. Germline loops: CDR1 SGHRS, CDR2 YFSETQ. The CDR3 consists of 16 residues. After removal of 4 bases from V and 2 bases from J, the junction contained 7 bases not matched to a gene. CDR3 amino acids: CASSHYGTGPYNEQFF. The CDR3 DNA reads as TGCGCCAGCAGCCACTACGGGACAGGGCCCTACAATGAGCAGTTCTTC.

The rearrangement joins TRBV30 to TRBJ2-1, with TRBD2 as a possible D gene (8 bases). Trimming left V 1 base short and J 2 bases short, with 21 bases between. Per the germline V gene, CDR1 is GTSNPN and CDR2 is SVGIG (reference sequence). The CDR3 length is 18 residues. CDR3: CAWSATGIGRGPYNEQFF. In DNA form, the CDR3 reads TGTGCCTGGAGTGCGACAGGGATCGGGAGGGGGCCCTACAATGAGCAGTTCTTC.